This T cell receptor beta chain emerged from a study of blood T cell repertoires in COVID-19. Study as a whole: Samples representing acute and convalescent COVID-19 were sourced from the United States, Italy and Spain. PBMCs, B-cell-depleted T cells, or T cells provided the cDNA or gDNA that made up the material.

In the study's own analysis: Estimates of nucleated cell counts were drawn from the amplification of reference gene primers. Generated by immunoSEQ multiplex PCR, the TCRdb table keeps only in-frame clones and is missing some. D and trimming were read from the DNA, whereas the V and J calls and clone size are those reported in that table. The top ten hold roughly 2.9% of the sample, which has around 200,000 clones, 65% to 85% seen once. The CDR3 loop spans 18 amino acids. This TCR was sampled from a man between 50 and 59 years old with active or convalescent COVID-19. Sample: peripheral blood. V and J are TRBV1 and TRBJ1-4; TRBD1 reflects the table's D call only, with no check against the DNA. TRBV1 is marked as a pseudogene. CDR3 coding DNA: TGCACCAGCAGCCAACGTTCGATTGACAGGGCGTTTTATGAAAAACTGTTTTTT. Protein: CTSSQRSIDRAFYEKLFF.